These 8 T cell receptor beta chains share one sample of origin, sequenced in a study of shared clonotypes between healthy human individuals. Measured with immunoSEQ multiplex PCR; TCRdb has only the in-frame clones, and not every one. The data show roughly 1,500,000 clones, 95% to 99% seen once. The sample comprised naive CD4+ T cells sorted from blood. Subset noted: CD45RA+ positively selected. These receptors all come from a man aged 30-40 years in good health.

The chain employs TRBV5-6 and TRBJ2-7, with 7 bases that match TRBD2. J gave up 7 bases and V 2 bases, and 12 bases lay outside the gene matches. The CDR3 has 15 amino acids. From germline, CDR1 is SGHDT and CDR2 YYEEEE. This chain's CDR3 is CASSFREARVREQYF. CDR3 sequence (DNA): TGTGCCAGCAGCTTCCGGGAGGCAAGGGTTAGGGAGCAGTACTTC.

A remark on this clone: Within the sample, other DNA sequences also encode this same CDR3. The chain carries TRBV18 and TRBJ2-7; 10 nucleotides match TRBD2. V dropped 3 bases and J dropped 2; count of bases not matched to a gene: 1. This CDR3 contains 14 residues. Germline V gives CDR1 KGHSH, CDR2 LQKENI. The CDR3 region is CASSPGLAPYEQYF. Written as DNA, the CDR3 is TGTGCCAGCTCACCGGGACTAGCGCCCTACGAGCAGTACTTC. Using reference TRBV18 and TRBJ2-7 for the parts outside the CDR3, the full variable domain is NAGVMQNPRHLVRRRGQEARLRCSPMKGHSHVYWYRQLPEEGLKFMVYLQKENIIDESGMPKERFSAEFPKEGPSILRIQQVVRGDSAAYFCASSPGLAPYEQYFGPGTRLTVT.

Concerning this clone itself: The sample contains more than one DNA sequence encoding this CDR3. V is TRBV6-5 and J is TRBJ2-7; TRBD1 matches 7 bases. V shed 5 bases and J 6 bases; nucleotides not matched to a gene: 1. CDR3 length equals 11 residues. Germline CDR1 reads MNHEY; CDR2 reads SVGAGI. In nucleotides, the CDR3 is TGTGCCAGCAGTCCAGGGGGCGAGCAGTACTTC. Translation gives CASSPGGEQYF.

This clone was detected only once. The rearrangement links TRBV7-6 to TRBJ1-1; D is undetermined. CDR1 and CDR2 (germline): SGHVS, FNYEAQ. The V end lost 2 bases, the J end lost 6 bases, and 10 bases lay between the germline ends. CDR3 length: 13 residues. Here the CDR3 DNA reads TGTGCCAGCAGCTTATGGGAGGCTGCTGAAGCTTTCTTT. It specifies CASSLWEAAEAFF.

Comment on this clone: Within the sample, other DNA sequences also encode this same CDR3. The chain uses TRBV9 and TRBJ2-7, with D hard to call. V lost 0 bases and J 6 bases, leaving 10 bases between the germline ends. CDR1 SGDLS and CDR2 YYNGEE come from the germline V gene. The CDR3 has 13 amino acids. DNA for the CDR3: TGTGCCAGCAGCGTAGCTGGCGTCGGCGAGCAGTACTTC. This translates into CASSVAGVGEQYF.

The J gene is TRBJ2-3, the V gene TRBV7-9; 9 nucleotides agree with TRBD1. V lost 10 bases, J lost 2 bases, and 10 bases stayed unmatched. There are 15 residues in the CDR3. Germline V lookup: CDR1 SEHNR, CDR2 FQNEAQ (reference sequence). Written as DNA, the CDR3 is TGTGCCACCCAGGACAGGGGACTCCCCACAGATACGCAGTATTTT. Translation: CATQDRGLPTDTQYF.

The chain is built from TRBV6-1 and TRBJ1-2; D is unclear. CDR1 is MNHNS, CDR2 SASEGT, per germline. V lost 6 bases to trimming and J lost 3 bases, with 11 bases between them. This CDR3 region has 13 residues. CDR3 DNA: TGTGCCAGCAGAACGCAGAGTCACTATGGCTACACCTTC. Amino acids: CASRTQSHYGYTF.

The V and J genes are TRBV6-5 and TRBJ2-7; D gene ambiguous. The V and J ends lost 6 bases and 3 bases respectively, with 12 bases between them. The germline V gene encodes CDR1 MNHEY and CDR2 SVGAGI. The CDR3 covers 13 residues. The CDR3 bases are TGTGCCAGCAGAGCGTACGAGAACTACGAGCAGTACTTC. This encodes CASRAYENYEQYF.